Given below is one T cell receptor (beta chain) in context. The sample belongs to a study of OX40 agonist ivuxolimab in advanced cancers. Study details: Ivuxolimab, an antibody acting as an agonist of OX40 (CD134), was used to treat patients. Partial response was recorded in three patients: one hepatocellular carcinoma and two cutaneous melanoma cases. Eligibility rules accepted prior anti-PD-1, anti-PD-L1 or anti-CTLA-4 therapy, and 30% to 40% had some.

TCRdb's table, derived via immunoSEQ multiplex PCR, lists solely in-frame clones and lacks some. Among approximately 50,000 clones listed, roughly nine tenths were seen once. CDR1 and CDR2 from the germline V gene are MDHEN and SYDVKM. V lost 3 bases and J lost 4; bases outside the gene matches: 7. The CDR3 covers 18 residues. The clonotype originates from an adult with an advanced solid tumor such as melanoma, head and neck, liver or kidney cancer. Sequenced material: CD4+ or CD8+ T cells sorted from blood, taken in a trial of the OX40 agonist ivuxolimab. V and J are TRBV28 and TRBJ2-3, with 16 bases fitting TRBD2. The DNA of the CDR3 is TGTGCCAGCAGTTTCTCGGGACTAGCGGGAGGGCCAGCAGATACGCAGTATTTT. This codes for CASSFSGLAGGPADTQYF.